The 17 T cell receptor beta chains listed next were all sequenced from one sample in a study of T cell responses to AZD1222 COVID-19 vaccine. Here immunoSEQ multiplex PCR was the method, and the copy in TCRdb shows in-frame clones only, minus some. The sample gives 150,000 to 160,000 clones, around nine tenths of which show up once; approximately 2% is in the top ten. Source: peripheral blood, taken on day 0 of AZD1222 vaccination. The receptors were sampled from an adult in good health.

Comments on this clone: The sample has other DNA sequences that encode this CDR3 too. The chain links TRBV7-9 to TRBJ1-5; 9 bases match TRBD1. V shed 1 base, J shed 7 bases, and the junction held 2 bases outside the gene matches. There are 14 residues in the CDR3. Germline CDR1 is SEHNR and CDR2 is FQNEAQ (reference sequence). CDR3 sequence reads: CASSLGQGDQPQHF. The CDR3 nucleotides read TGTGCCAGCAGCTTAGGACAGGGGGACCAGCCCCAGCATTTT.

This clone was seen a single time. The V gene is TRBV7-2, the J gene TRBJ2-5; TRBD1 aligns across 7 bases. The germline V gene has CDR1 SGHTA and CDR2 FQGNSA. The J segment lost 1 base and the V segment lost 1 base, leaving 12 bases of the junction unmatched. The CDR3 is 18 amino acids. CDR3 region: CASSLGMSGGLVQETQYF. As DNA, the CDR3 is TGTGCCAGCAGCTTAGGGATGTCAGGGGGTCTTGTCCAAGAGACCCAGTACTTC.

V usage is TRBV5-1 and J usage is TRBJ1-5; D gene unclear. The CDR3 has 13 amino acids. Germline lookup yields CDR1 SGHRS and CDR2 YFSETQ. V lost 0 bases and J lost 3, with 4 bases in between. The CDR3 DNA reads TGCGCCAGCAGCTTGGAGCCCAATCAGCCCCAGCATTTT. It encodes CASSLEPNQPQHF.

J is TRBJ1-4 and V is TRBV29-1, with D tentatively TRBD1 (5 bases). The V end was cut by 6 bases, the J end by 7 bases, with 12 bases between. CDR1 and CDR2 (germline): SQVTM, ANQGSEA. This CDR3 is 12 amino acids long. The CDR3 protein is CSVGLAGEKLFF. CDR3 nucleotides: TGCAGCGTGGGACTTGCGGGTGAAAAACTGTTTTTT.

This rearrangement joins TRBV5-8 to TRBJ1-5; D is ambiguous. Germline V gene data show CDR1 as SGHTS and CDR2 as YDEGEE. The CDR3 contains 14 residues. Deletions cut 2 bases from V and 4 bases from J, with 10 bases between. CDR3 DNA sequence: TGTGCCAGCAGCTTAACTCGGGGAAATCAGCCCCAGCATTTT. It is translated as CASSLTRGNQPQHF.

J is TRBJ2-7 and V is TRBV7-2, with D hard to call. The germline V and J ends were trimmed by 2 bases and 6 bases, with 14 bases remaining between them. The CDR3 runs to 14 residues. Per germline, CDR1 SGHTA and CDR2 FQGNSA. CDR3 sequence reads: CASSLLYSSLEQYF. CDR3 sequence (DNA): TGTGCCAGCAGCTTATTGTACAGCTCGCTCGAGCAGTACTTC.

This sequence joins TRBV6-5 and TRBJ1-1, with D perhaps matching TRBD1 (5 bases). The CDR3 runs to 14 residues. Trimming stripped 2 bases from V and 3 bases from J, with 10 bases between. Germline V lookup: CDR1 MNHEY, CDR2 SVGAGI. In DNA form, the CDR3 reads TGTGCCAGCAGTTACGGTGGACAAGACACTGAAGCTTTCTTT. Translating it yields CASSYGGQDTEAFF.

The genes are TRBV30 and TRBJ2-7, with no clear D. This CDR3 has 12 amino acids. With 1 base removed from V and 1 base from J, the gap between germline ends came to 5 bases. Germline assignment: CDR1 GTSNPN and CDR2 SVGIG (reference sequence). CDR3 residues: CAWSEGSYEQYF. CDR3 sequence (DNA): TGTGCCTGGAGTGAAGGGTCCTACGAGCAGTACTTC.

This clone was detected once. The rearrangement uses TRBV15 and TRBJ2-7; TRBD2 might be the D (6 bases). Germline V gene sequence: CDR1 LNHNV, CDR2 YYDKDF (reference sequence). The CDR3 is made up of 15 amino acids. Trimming pared 1 base from V and 12 bases from J, leaving 22 bases between. This chain's CDR3 is CATSRGGSGRPIRYF. CDR3 DNA sequence: TGTGCCACCAGCAGAGGAGGCAGCGGGCGGCCCATCCGGTACTTC.

The chain combines TRBV7-6 with TRBJ1-1; D is unresolved. The CDR3 covers 13 residues. Germline assignment: CDR1 SGHVS and CDR2 FNYEAQ. V was cut by 1 base and J by 6 bases, with 9 bases left in between. Here the CDR3 DNA reads TGTGCCAGCAGCTTAGAGTACGGGGCTGAAGCTTTCTTT. It is translated as CASSLEYGAEAFF.

The chain combines TRBV28 with TRBJ1-6; 9 positions agree with TRBD1. Germline CDR1 and CDR2: MDHEN and SYDVKM. V gave up 4 bases and J gave up 5 bases; unmatched junction bases: 3. The CDR3 runs to 15 residues. The CDR3 protein is CASSSGQGNNSPLHF. Here the CDR3 DNA reads TGTGCCAGCAGTTCCGGACAGGGGAATAATTCACCCCTCCACTTT. The full variable domain, with the rest looked up from reference TRBV28 and TRBJ1-6, is DVKVTQSSRYLVKRTGEKVFLECVQDMDHENMFWYRQDPGLGLRLIYFSYDVKMKEKGDIPEGYSVSREKKERFSLILESASTNQTSMYLCASSSGQGNNSPLHFGNGTRLTVT.

V gene TRBV19 combines with J gene TRBJ1-2; weak D call: TRBD1 (5 bases). V lost 3 bases and J lost 3, with 17 bases in between. CDR1 is LNHDA and CDR2 is SQIVND in the germline V gene (reference sequence). There are 16 residues in the CDR3. The CDR3 DNA sequence: TGTGCCAGTAGTATCCCCGACAGATTATGGGACTATGGCTACACCTTC. The encoded protein is CASSIPDRLWDYGYTF.

The chain recombines TRBV6-4 with TRBJ1-5; 12 nucleotides match TRBD1. This CDR3 is 15 amino acids long. Trimming at V came to 5 bases and at J to 5 bases, leaving 4 bases not matched to a gene. CDR1 MRHNA and CDR2 SNTAGT come from the germline V gene. CDR3 bases: TGTGCCAGCAGTCCCGGGACAGGGGGCGATCAGCCCCAGCATTTT. Its translation is CASSPGTGGDQPQHF.

The rearrangement joins TRBV4-2 to TRBJ2-7, with 11 bases that match TRBD2. CDR3 size: 16 residues. Trimming removed 4 bases from V and 0 bases from J; junction bases left unmatched: 5. Germline CDR1 and CDR2: LGHNA and YNFKEQ. The chain's CDR3 is CASSLVSGRASYEQYF. CDR3 nucleotides: TGTGCCAGCAGCCTCGTTAGCGGGAGGGCCTCCTACGAGCAGTACTTC.

The chain carries TRBV7-9 and TRBJ1-1; TRBD1 aligns across 7 bases. The trim removed 3 bases at V and 5 bases at J, leaving 3 bases unmatched. CDR1 and CDR2 (germline): SEHNR, FQNEAQ (reference sequence). This CDR3 is 13 amino acids long. As DNA, the CDR3 is TGTGCCAGCAGCTTCCAGGGGGGGACTGAAGCTTTCTTT. Its protein is CASSFQGGTEAFF. Together with reference TRBV7-9 and TRBJ1-1, the CDR3 gives the full variable domain: DTGVSQNPRHKITKRGQNVTFRCDPISEHNRLYWYRQTLGQGPEFLTYFQNEAQLEKSRLLSDRFSAERPKGSFSTLEIQRTEQGDSAMYLCASSFQGGTEAFFGQGTRLTVV.

This clone was observed a handful of times. The genes are TRBV7-2 and TRBJ2-2; no firm D call. The V gene's germline CDR1 is SGHTA and CDR2 FQGNSA. There are 17 residues in the CDR3. The ends were cut back, 1 base at V and 3 bases at J, with 15 bases in the middle. The CDR3 protein is CASSLGISAVYTGELFF. As DNA, the CDR3 is TGTGCCAGCAGCTTAGGTATCTCTGCGGTCTACACCGGGGAGCTGTTTTTT.

The V gene is TRBV5-1, the J gene TRBJ1-2; 12 positions agree with TRBD1. The germline V gene has CDR1 SGHRS and CDR2 YFSETQ. V lost 4 bases to trimming and J lost 4 bases; unmatched junction nucleotides: 8. The CDR3 runs 16 residues. CDR3 residues: CASSAGQGASGYGYTF. CDR3 sequence (DNA): TGCGCCAGCAGCGCGGGACAGGGGGCGAGCGGCTATGGCTACACCTTC.